What follows are 20 T cell receptor beta chains derived from one specimen sequenced in a study of T cell responses to AZD1222 COVID-19 vaccine. Clones were read by immunoSEQ multiplex PCR, and TCRdb kept only the in-frame ones, dropping some. The sample consists of 140,000 or so clones, about 86% of them appearing once. Sequencing used peripheral blood, obtained on day 0 of AZD1222 vaccination. The origin of the receptors is an adult in good health.

This clone was found once. The chain uses TRBV19 and TRBJ2-3; 7 nucleotides align to TRBD2. Germline CDR1 is LNHDA and CDR2 is SQIVND (reference sequence). Losses at the gene ends were 6 bases for V and 3 bases for J; bases not matched to a gene: 9. This CDR3 contains 15 residues. This chain's CDR3 is CASRAWEGLTDTQYF. CDR3 nucleotides: TGTGCCAGTAGGGCTTGGGAGGGACTAACAGATACGCAGTATTTT.

The V and J genes are TRBV28 and TRBJ1-2; D is possibly TRBD1 (6 bases). Germline values: CDR1 MDHEN, CDR2 SYDVKM. V dropped 10 bases and J dropped 0 bases, with 15 bases sitting between them. This CDR3 is 14 amino acids long. DNA of the CDR3: TGTGCCATCGAAAACCGGGACACTAACTATGGCTACACCTTC. Protein sequence: CAIENRDTNYGYTF.

This clone was seen once. The chain combines TRBV19 with TRBJ2-7; TRBD1 is a possible D gene (6 bases). Per the germline V gene, CDR1 is LNHDA and CDR2 is SQIVND (reference sequence). This CDR3 is 16 amino acids long. Trimming left V 6 bases short and J 6 bases short, with 24 bases between. The CDR3 reads CASRGPSTGSSGEQYF. CDR3 sequence (DNA): TGTGCCAGTAGGGGACCCTCGACAGGATCTTCTGGCGAGCAGTACTTC.

The chain combines TRBV7-2 with TRBJ2-5, with D tentatively TRBD1 (6 bases). The V gene's germline CDR1 is SGHTA and CDR2 FQGNSA. Trimming removed 6 bases from V and 5 bases from J, with 19 bases in between. The CDR3 totals 15 residues. CDR3 loop: CASRTGFRASETQYF. The CDR3 nucleotides are TGTGCCAGCAGGACAGGCTTTAGGGCGTCGGAGACCCAGTACTTC.

The gene calls are TRBV6-5 and TRBJ1-6; no firm D call. Germline V gene lookup returns CDR1 MNHEY and CDR2 SVGAGI. This CDR3 spans 16 amino acids. V gave up 2 bases and J gave up 5 bases, with 13 bases separating them. The CDR3, as DNA: TGTGCCAGCAGTTACGGCTCGGCGGCAGATAATTCACCCCTCCACTTT. This sequence encodes CASSYGSAADNSPLHF.

The CDR3 is CASSVDLPTEQFF. In DNA form, the CDR3 reads TGTGCCAGCAGCGTAGATCTCCCCACGGAGCAGTTCTTC. This sequence joins TRBV9 and TRBJ2-1; D is uncertain. The CDR3 runs to 13 residues. The germline CDR1 and CDR2 sequences are SGDLS and YYNGEE. With 0 bases removed from V and 10 bases from J, the gap between germline ends came to 11 bases. Full variable domain (missing parts from reference TRBV9 and TRBJ2-1): DSGVTQTPKHLITATGQRVTLRCSPRSGDLSVYWYQQSLDQGLQFLIQYYNGEERAKGNILERFSAQQFPDLHSELNLSSLELGDSALYFCASSVDLPTEQFFGPGTRLTVL.

The chain uses TRBV2 and TRBJ1-5, with D perhaps TRBD1 (5 bases). Trimming removed 5 bases at V and 7 bases at J, with 15 bases between. The CDR3 spans 14 residues. Germline V CDR1 and CDR2: SNHLY, FYNNEI. In DNA, the CDR3 is TGTGCCAGCAGTCCGACAGTTAGCGGACAGCCCCAGCATTTT. Protein: CASSPTVSGQPQHF.

The CDR3 loop is CASSVDKGMKETQYF. Written as DNA, the CDR3 is TGTGCCAGCAGCGTAGACAAGGGAATGAAAGAGACCCAGTACTTC. The chain links TRBV9 to TRBJ2-5; D is ambiguous. The CDR3 is made up of 15 amino acids. Germline CDR1 SGDLS, CDR2 YYNGEE. The V and J ends lost 0 bases and 3 bases respectively, with 12 bases between them.

The V call is TRBV7-9, the J call TRBJ1-5, with D tentatively TRBD1 (5 bases). V lost 0 bases, J lost 7 bases, and 10 bases lay in between. CDR3 length: 14 amino acids. Per the germline V gene, CDR1 is SEHNR and CDR2 is FQNEAQ (reference sequence). CDR3 DNA: TGTGCCAGCAGCTTAGCGTCGGGGGAGCAGCCCCAGCATTTT. It specifies CASSLASGEQPQHF. Supplemented by reference TRBV7-9 and TRBJ1-5, the full variable domain reads DTGVSQNPRHKITKRGQNVTFRCDPISEHNRLYWYRQTLGQGPEFLTYFQNEAQLEKSRLLSDRFSAERPKGSFSTLEIQRTEQGDSAMYLCASSLASGEQPQHFGDGTRLSIL.

J is TRBJ2-7 and V is TRBV19, with TRBD2 identical over 9 bases. The V and J ends lost 5 bases and 2 bases, in that order; junction bases with no gene match: 4. The CDR3 extends over 14 amino acids. CDR1 LNHDA and CDR2 SQIVND come from the germline V gene (reference sequence). CDR3 in DNA: TGTGCCAGTAGTCTAAGACTAGCGGCCTACGAGCAGTACTTC. This gives the protein CASSLRLAAYEQYF. Combining the CDR3 with reference TRBV19 and TRBJ2-7 gives the whole variable domain DGGITQSPKYLFRKEGQNVTLSCEQNLNHDAMYWYRQDPGQGLRLIYYSQIVNDFQKGDIAEGYSVSREKKESFPLTVTSAQKNPTAFYLCASSLRLAAYEQYFGPGTRLTVT.

This chain joins TRBV19 and TRBJ1-2; the D is unclear. V was cut by 3 bases and J by 3 bases, with 8 bases left in between. Germline assignment: CDR1 LNHDA and CDR2 SQIVND (reference sequence). The CDR3 sequence is 13 residues long. CDR3 sequence (DNA): TGTGCCAGTAGTATGGAGTTCCACTATGGCTACACCTTC. Encoded protein: CASSMEFHYGYTF. Together with reference TRBV19 and TRBJ1-2, the CDR3 gives the full variable domain: DGGITQSPKYLFRKEGQNVTLSCEQNLNHDAMYWYRQDPGQGLRLIYYSQIVNDFQKGDIAEGYSVSREKKESFPLTVTSAQKNPTAFYLCASSMEFHYGYTFGSGTRLTVV.

This chain joins TRBV27 and TRBJ1-3, with D perhaps matching TRBD1 (6 bases). Between the trimmed V and J ends, which lost 2 bases and 4 bases, there was a span of 9 bases. The CDR3 loop spans 14 amino acids. Per the germline V gene, CDR1 is MNHEY and CDR2 is SMNVEV (reference sequence). The CDR3 here is CASSLTGSGNTIYF. CDR3 nucleotide sequence: TGTGCCAGCAGTTTAACAGGGAGCGGAAACACCATATATTTT.

This chain connects TRBV5-1 to TRBJ1-1; D unresolved. The germline V and J ends were trimmed by 9 bases and 1 base, with 13 bases remaining between them. This CDR3 contains 13 residues. From germline, CDR1 is SGHRS and CDR2 YFSETQ. CDR3 amino acids: CATRFDGNTEAFF. The CDR3 region has the DNA TGCGCCACCAGGTTCGACGGGAACACTGAAGCTTTCTTT.

The J gene is TRBJ2-7, the V gene TRBV6-5; possible D gene TRBD1, 5 bases. The ends were cut back, 6 bases at V and 1 base at J, with 16 bases in the middle. Germline V CDR1 and CDR2: MNHEY, SVGAGI. The CDR3 contains 15 residues. CDR3 sequence reads: CASSDRVGASYEQYF. DNA for the CDR3: TGTGCCAGCAGCGATAGAGTAGGGGCTTCCTACGAGCAGTACTTC.

The chain couples TRBV7-9 to TRBJ1-5, with a weak D call TRBD1 (6 bases). This CDR3 is 14 amino acids long. Deletions cut 4 bases from V and 1 base from J, with 8 bases between. CDR1 SEHNR and CDR2 FQNEAQ come from the germline V gene (reference sequence). CDR3 amino acids: CASSSDRSNQPQHF. CDR3 bases: TGTGCCAGCAGCTCCGACAGGAGCAATCAGCCCCAGCATTTT.

This rearrangement joins TRBV11-2 to TRBJ1-4; TRBD1 is a possible D gene (6 bases). The germline gives CDR1 SGHAT, CDR2 FQNNGV. Between the trimmed V and J ends, which lost 5 bases and 7 bases, there was a span of 14 bases. The CDR3 has 14 residues. The CDR3 sequence is CASSPPGHFEKLFF. DNA for the CDR3: TGTGCCAGCAGCCCTCCGGGACACTTTGAAAAACTGTTTTTT. Looking up the rest from reference TRBV11-2 and TRBJ1-4 gives the full variable domain: EAGVAQSPRYKIIEKRQSVAFWCNPISGHATLYWYQQILGQGPKLLIQFQNNGVVDDSQLPKDRFSAERLKGVDSTLKIQPAKLEDSAVYLCASSPPGHFEKLFFGSGTQLSVL.

The rearrangement uses TRBV30 and TRBJ1-2; 7 bases map to TRBD1. The V gene's germline CDR1 is GTSNPN and CDR2 SVGIG (reference sequence). V lost 4 bases and J lost 5; bases outside the gene matches: 4. This CDR3 is 12 amino acids long. CDR3 protein: CAWNTGVYGYTF. CDR3 DNA sequence: TGTGCCTGGAACACAGGGGTTTATGGCTACACCTTC.

The chain combines TRBV12-3 or TRBV12-4 with TRBJ1-2, with TRBD1 as a possible D gene (6 bases). The CDR3 totals 13 residues. V was clipped by 3 bases and J by 4 bases, with 9 bases between them. CDR3 nucleotide sequence: TGTGCCAGCAGTTTCCAGGGGCGCTATGGCTACACCTTC. It encodes CASSFQGRYGYTF.

The chain employs TRBV6-5 and TRBJ2-1; maybe TRBD2 (6 bases). The CDR3 runs to 14 residues. Trimming removed 3 bases from V and 5 bases from J, with 11 bases in between. CDR1 is MNHEY, CDR2 SVGAGI, per germline. In DNA form, the CDR3 reads TGTGCCAGCAGTTATGGGACGGGAGACAATGAGCAGTTCTTC. Translation gives CASSYGTGDNEQFF.

The CDR3 bases are TGTGCCAGCAGAGTAACAGGGGAAAAACTGTTTTTT. Translated: CASRVTGEKLFF. V is TRBV12-3 or TRBV12-4 and J is TRBJ1-4, with a tentative D call TRBD1 (6 bases). The CDR3 totals 12 residues. With 6 bases removed from V and 8 bases from J, the gap between germline ends came to 10 bases.